This paragraph reports one T cell receptor (beta chain). This sample was included in a study of blood T cell repertoires in COVID-19. The assay was immunoSEQ multiplex PCR, and TCRdb's table has in-frame clones only and misses some. The profile shows a few hundred thousand clones, approximately 82% of them singletons. Germline lookup yields CDR1 SGHTA and CDR2 FQGNSA. Trimming stripped 0 bases from V and 4 bases from J, with 10 bases between. This CDR3 region has 15 residues. What was sequenced was peripheral blood. This chain links TRBV7-2 with TRBJ2-1, with D tentatively TRBD1 (6 bases). The sequence was collected from a young woman with acute or convalescent COVID-19. This chain's CDR3 is CASSLAGTRYNEQFF. DNA of the CDR3: TGTGCCAGCAGCTTAGCGGGGACACGGTACAATGAGCAGTTCTTC.